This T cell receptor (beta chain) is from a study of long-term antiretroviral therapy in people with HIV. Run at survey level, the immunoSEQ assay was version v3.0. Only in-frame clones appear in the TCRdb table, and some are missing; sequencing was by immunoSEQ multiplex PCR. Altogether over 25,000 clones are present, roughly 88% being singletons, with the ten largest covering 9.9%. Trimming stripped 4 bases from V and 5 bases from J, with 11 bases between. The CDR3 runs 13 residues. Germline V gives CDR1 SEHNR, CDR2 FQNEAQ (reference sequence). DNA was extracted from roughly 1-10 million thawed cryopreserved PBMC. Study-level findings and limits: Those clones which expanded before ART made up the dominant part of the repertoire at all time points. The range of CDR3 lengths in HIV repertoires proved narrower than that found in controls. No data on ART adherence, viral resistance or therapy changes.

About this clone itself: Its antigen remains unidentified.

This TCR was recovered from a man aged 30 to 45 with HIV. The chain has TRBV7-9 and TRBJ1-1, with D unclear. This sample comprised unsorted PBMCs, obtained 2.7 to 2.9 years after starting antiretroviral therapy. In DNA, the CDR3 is TGTGCCAGCAGCTCAAGCTCTGGTACTGAAGCTTTCTTT. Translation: CASSSSSGTEAFF.